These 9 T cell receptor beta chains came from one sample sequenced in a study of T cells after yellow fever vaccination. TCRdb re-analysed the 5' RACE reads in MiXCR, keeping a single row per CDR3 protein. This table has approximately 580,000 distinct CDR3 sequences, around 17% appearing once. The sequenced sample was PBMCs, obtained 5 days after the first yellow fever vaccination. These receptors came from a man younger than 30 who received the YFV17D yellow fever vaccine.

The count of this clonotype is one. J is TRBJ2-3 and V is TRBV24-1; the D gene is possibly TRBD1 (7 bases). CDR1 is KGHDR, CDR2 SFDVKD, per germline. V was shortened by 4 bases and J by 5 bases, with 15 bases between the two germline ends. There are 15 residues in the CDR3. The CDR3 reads CATSDRHRGGDTQYF. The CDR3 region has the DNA TGTGCCACCAGTGACCGCCACAGGGGAGGAGATACGCAGTATTTT.

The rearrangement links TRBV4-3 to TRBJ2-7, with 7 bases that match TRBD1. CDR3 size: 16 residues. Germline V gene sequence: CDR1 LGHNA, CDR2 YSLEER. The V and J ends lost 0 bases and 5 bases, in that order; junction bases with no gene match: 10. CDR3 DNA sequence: TGCGCCAGCAGCCAAGATCAAGGGGGCCCAAACGACGAGCAGTACTTC. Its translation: CASSQDQGGPNDEQYF.

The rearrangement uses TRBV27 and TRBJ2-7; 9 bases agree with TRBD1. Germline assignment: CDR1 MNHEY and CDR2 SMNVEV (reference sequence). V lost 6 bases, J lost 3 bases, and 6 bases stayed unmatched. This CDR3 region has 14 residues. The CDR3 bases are TGTGCCAGCAGCTTGGGACAGGGAAACTACGAGCAGTACTTC. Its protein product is CASSLGQGNYEQYF.

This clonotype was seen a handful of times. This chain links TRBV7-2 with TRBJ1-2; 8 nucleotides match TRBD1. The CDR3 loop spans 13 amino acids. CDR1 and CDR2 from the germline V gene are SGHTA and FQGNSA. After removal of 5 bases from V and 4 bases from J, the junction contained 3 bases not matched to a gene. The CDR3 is CASSATGGYGYTF. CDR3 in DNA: TGTGCCAGCAGCGCCACAGGGGGCTATGGCTACACCTTC.

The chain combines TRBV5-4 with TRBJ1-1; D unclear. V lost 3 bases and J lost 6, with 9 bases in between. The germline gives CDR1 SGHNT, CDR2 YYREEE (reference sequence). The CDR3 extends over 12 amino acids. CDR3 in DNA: TGTGCCAGCAGCTCAGCCGGGGCTGAAGCTTTCTTT. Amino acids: CASSSAGAEAFF.

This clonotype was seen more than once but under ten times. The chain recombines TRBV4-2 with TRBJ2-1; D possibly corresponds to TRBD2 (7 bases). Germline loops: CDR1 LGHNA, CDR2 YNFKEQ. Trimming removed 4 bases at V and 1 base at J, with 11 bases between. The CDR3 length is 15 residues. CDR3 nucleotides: TGTGCCAGCAGCCCCCGGGGGGCGTCCTACAATGAGCAGTTCTTC. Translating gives CASSPRGASYNEQFF.

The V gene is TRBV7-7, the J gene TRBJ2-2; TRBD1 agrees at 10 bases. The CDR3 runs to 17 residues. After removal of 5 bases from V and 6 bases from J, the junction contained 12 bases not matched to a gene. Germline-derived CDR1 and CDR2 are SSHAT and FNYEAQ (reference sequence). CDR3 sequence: CASSPGPGQGMSGELFF. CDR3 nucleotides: TGTGCCAGCAGCCCGGGACCGGGACAGGGGATGTCCGGGGAGCTGTTTTTT.

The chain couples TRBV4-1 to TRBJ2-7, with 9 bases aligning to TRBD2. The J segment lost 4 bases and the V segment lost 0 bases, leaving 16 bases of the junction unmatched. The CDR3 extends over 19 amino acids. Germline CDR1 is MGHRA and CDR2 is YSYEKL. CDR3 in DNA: TGCGCCAGCAGCCAAGAAGGGGCAAACCTAGCGGGGCGAGAATACGAGCAGTACTTC. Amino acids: CASSQEGANLAGREYEQYF.

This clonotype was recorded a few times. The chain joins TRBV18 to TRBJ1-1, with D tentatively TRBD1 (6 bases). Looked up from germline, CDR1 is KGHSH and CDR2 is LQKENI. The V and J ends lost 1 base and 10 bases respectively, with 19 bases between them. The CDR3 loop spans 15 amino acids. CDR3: CASSPRTGGEEPAFF. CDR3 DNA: TGTGCCAGCTCACCACGGACGGGGGGCGAGGAACCAGCTTTCTTT.